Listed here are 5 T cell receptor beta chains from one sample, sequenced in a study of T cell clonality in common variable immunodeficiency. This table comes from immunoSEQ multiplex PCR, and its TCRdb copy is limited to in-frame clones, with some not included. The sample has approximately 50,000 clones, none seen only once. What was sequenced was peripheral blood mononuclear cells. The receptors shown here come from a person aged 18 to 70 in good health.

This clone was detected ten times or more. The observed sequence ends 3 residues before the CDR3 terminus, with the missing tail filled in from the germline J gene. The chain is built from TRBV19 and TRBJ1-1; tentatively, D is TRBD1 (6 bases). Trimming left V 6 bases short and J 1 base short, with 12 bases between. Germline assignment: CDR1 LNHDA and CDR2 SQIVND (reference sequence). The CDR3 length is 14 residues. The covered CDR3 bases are TGTGCCAGTAGGGACAGCTGGCAGAACACTGAA. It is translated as CASRDSWQNTE. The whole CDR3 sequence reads CASRDSWQNTEAFF. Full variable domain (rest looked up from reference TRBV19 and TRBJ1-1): DGGITQSPKYLFRKEGQNVTLSCEQNLNHDAMYWYRQDPGQGLRLIYYSQIVNDFQKGDIAEGYSVSREKKESFPLTVTSAQKNPTAFYLCASRDSWQNTEAFFGQGTRLTVV.

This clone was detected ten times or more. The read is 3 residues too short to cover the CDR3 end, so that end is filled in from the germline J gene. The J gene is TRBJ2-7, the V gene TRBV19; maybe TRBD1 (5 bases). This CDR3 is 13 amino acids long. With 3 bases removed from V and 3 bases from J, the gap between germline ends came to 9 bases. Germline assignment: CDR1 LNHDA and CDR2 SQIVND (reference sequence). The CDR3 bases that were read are TGTGCCAGTAGTATTGGGCAGGGCTACGAG. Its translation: CASSIGQGYE. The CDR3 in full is CASSIGQGYEQYF.

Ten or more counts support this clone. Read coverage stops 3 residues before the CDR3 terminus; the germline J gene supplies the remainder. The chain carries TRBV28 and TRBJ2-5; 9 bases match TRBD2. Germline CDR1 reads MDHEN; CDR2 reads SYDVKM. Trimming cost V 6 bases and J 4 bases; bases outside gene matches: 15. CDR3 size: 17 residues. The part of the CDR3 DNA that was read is TGTGCCAGCAGCCCCCTGTGGACTAGCGTAGGGGGAGAGACC. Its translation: CASSPLWTSVGGET. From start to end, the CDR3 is CASSPLWTSVGGETQYF.

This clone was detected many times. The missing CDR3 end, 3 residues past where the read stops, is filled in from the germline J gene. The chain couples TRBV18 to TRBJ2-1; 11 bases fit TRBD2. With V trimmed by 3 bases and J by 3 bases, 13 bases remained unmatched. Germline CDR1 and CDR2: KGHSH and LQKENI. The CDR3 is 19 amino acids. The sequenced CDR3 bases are TGTGCCAGCTCACCTTCCCCGCCCGGGGGACTAGCGGACTACAATGAG. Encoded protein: CASSPSPPGGLADYNE. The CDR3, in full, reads CASSPSPPGGLADYNEQFF. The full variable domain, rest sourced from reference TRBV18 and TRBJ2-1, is NAGVMQNPRHLVRRRGQEARLRCSPMKGHSHVYWYRQLPEEGLKFMVYLQKENIIDESGMPKERFSAEFPKEGPSILRIQQVVRGDSAAYFCASSPSPPGGLADYNEQFFGPGTRLTVL.

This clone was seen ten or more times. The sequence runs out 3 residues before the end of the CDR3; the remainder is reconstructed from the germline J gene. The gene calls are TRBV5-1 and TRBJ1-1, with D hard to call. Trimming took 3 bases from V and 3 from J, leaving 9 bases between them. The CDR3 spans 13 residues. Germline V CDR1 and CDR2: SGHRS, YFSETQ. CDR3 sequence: CASSSTGYTEAFF. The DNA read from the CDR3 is TGCGCCAGCAGCTCCACGGGTTACACTGAA.